The 29 T cell receptor beta chains presented below share a single source sample, sequenced in a study of OX40 agonist ivuxolimab in advanced cancers. Libraries were prepared by immunoSEQ multiplex PCR; TCRdb keeps only in-frame clonotypes and omits some of them. The sample yields approximately 60,000 clones, 75% to 90% seen once. This specimen was CD4+ or CD8+ T cells sorted from blood, taken in a trial of the OX40 agonist ivuxolimab. These receptors all stem from an adult with an advanced solid tumor such as melanoma, head and neck, liver or kidney cancer.

In DNA, the CDR3 is TGTGCCAGCAGTTTGAGTTTAACCCGTGGAAACACCATATATTTT. It is translated as CASSLSLTRGNTIYF. The rearrangement links TRBV2 to TRBJ1-3; D call uncertain. V dropped 5 bases and J dropped 3 bases, with 14 bases sitting between them. CDR1 and CDR2 (germline): SNHLY, FYNNEI. The CDR3 extends over 15 amino acids. The full variable domain, completed using reference TRBV2 and TRBJ1-3, is EPEVTQTPSHQVTQMGQEVILRCVPISNHLYFYWYRQILGQKVEFLVSFYNNEISEKSEIFDDQFSVERPDGSNFTLKIRSTKLEDSAMYFCASSLSLTRGNTIYFGEGSWLTVV.

The V call is TRBV5-4, the J call TRBJ2-1; the D call may be TRBD1 or TRBD2 (6 bases each). In germline, CDR1 is SGHNT, CDR2 YYREEE (reference sequence). The V end was cut by 3 bases, the J end by 10 bases, with 14 bases between. The length of the CDR3 is 13 residues. CDR3 sequence (DNA): TGTGCCAGCAGCTGGGACTCCCAGGGGGAGCAGTTCTTC. Residues: CASSWDSQGEQFF.

This sequence joins TRBV18 and TRBJ1-1; the D gene is possibly TRBD1 (6 bases). V shed 2 bases and J shed 1 base, with 11 bases lying between them. Germline values: CDR1 KGHSH, CDR2 LQKENI. The CDR3 sequence is 15 residues long. The CDR3 reads CASSPETGANTEAFF. In DNA, the CDR3 is TGTGCCAGCTCACCAGAGACGGGGGCGAACACTGAAGCTTTCTTT.

This CDR3 reads CASSTRDSLNYGYTF. Written as DNA, the CDR3 is TGTGCCAGCAGCACAAGGGACAGCCTTAACTATGGCTACACCTTC. The gene calls are TRBV21-1 and TRBJ1-2; the table's D call, TRBD1, was not checked against the DNA. TRBV21-1 is a pseudogene segment. The CDR3 runs to 15 residues.

This clone was seen a handful of times. The chain links TRBV4-3 to TRBJ2-7, with 7 positions matching TRBD2. CDR1 LGHNA and CDR2 YSLEER come from the germline V gene. This CDR3 has 14 residues. With V trimmed by 9 bases and J by 0 bases, 8 bases remained unmatched. The CDR3, as DNA: TGCGCCAGTTCCCTGGGGGGGAACTCCTACGAGCAGTACTTC. Its protein is CASSLGGNSYEQYF.

The chain employs TRBV14 and TRBJ1-6, with TRBD1 matching 9 bases. Germline V gene sequence: CDR1 SGHDN, CDR2 FVKESK. Germline trimming cut 4 bases from V and 7 bases from J; bases unmatched to any gene: 5. This CDR3 is 15 amino acids long. The CDR3 here is CASSPWTGVNSPLHF. The CDR3 DNA reads TGTGCCAGCAGCCCATGGACAGGGGTGAATTCACCCCTCCACTTT. Looking up the rest from reference TRBV14 and TRBJ1-6 gives the full variable domain: EAGVTQFPSHSVIEKGQTVTLRCDPISGHDNLYWYRRVMGKEIKFLLHFVKESKQDESGMPNNRFLAERTGGTYSTLKVQPAELEDSGVYFCASSPWTGVNSPLHFGNGTRLTVT.

This sequence joins TRBV6-1 and TRBJ2-1; 13 bases fit TRBD2. CDR1 and CDR2 (germline): MNHNS, SASEGT. The CDR3 sequence is 15 residues long. V lost 4 bases and J lost 8; bases outside the gene matches: 5. The chain's CDR3 is CASSGLAGGSDEQFF. As DNA, the CDR3 is TGTGCCAGCAGTGGACTAGCGGGAGGTTCCGATGAGCAGTTCTTC.

The genes are TRBV18 and TRBJ2-3, with 10 bases aligning to TRBD1. The germline V gene has CDR1 KGHSH and CDR2 LQKENI. Losses at the gene ends were 3 bases for V and 4 bases for J; bases not matched to a gene: 10. This CDR3 comprises 17 residues. The DNA for the CDR3 is TGTGCCAGCTCACCGTACTCCGGGACAGGGGATGCAGATACGCAGTATTTT. Its translation: CASSPYSGTGDADTQYF.

The sample holds one count of this clone. The genes are TRBV19 and TRBJ2-1; 9 positions match TRBD1. CDR1 and CDR2 (germline): LNHDA, SQIVND (reference sequence). The CDR3 is 15 residues long. Trimming took 4 bases from V and 9 from J; bases not matched to a gene: 10. The CDR3 bases are TGTGCCAGTAGTAAAGGGACAGGGACTTCGGCTGAGCAGTTCTTC. It translates to CASSKGTGTSAEQFF.

This sequence joins TRBV5-5 and TRBJ1-1, with TRBD1 matching over 9 bases. V lost 1 base to trimming and J lost 8 bases; unmatched junction nucleotides: 6. CDR1 is SGHKS and CDR2 is YYEKEE in the germline V gene (reference sequence). This CDR3 region has 14 residues. The CDR3 DNA follows: TGTGCCAGCAGCTTGCAGACAGGGGGTTACGAAGCTTTCTTT. Residues: CASSLQTGGYEAFF.

The genes are TRBV6-6 and TRBJ1-4; D unresolved. The CDR3 length is 15 residues. V shed 5 bases and J shed 2 bases, with 12 bases lying between them. Germline-derived CDR1 and CDR2 are MNHNY and SVGAGI (reference sequence). Written as DNA, the CDR3 is TGTGCCAGCAGTAGGGAGAGGAAGACTAATGAAAAACTGTTTTTT. Protein sequence: CASSRERKTNEKLFF.

V gene TRBV11-2 combines with J gene TRBJ2-3; 12 bases match TRBD2. The CDR3 has 19 residues. V shed 5 bases and J 1 base; nucleotides not matched to a gene: 13. The germline CDR1 and CDR2 sequences are SGHAT and FQNNGV. In DNA form, the CDR3 reads TGTGCCAGCAGCCACGGAGGACTAGCGGGGTCGAGTGGCACAGATACGCAGTATTTT. It encodes CASSHGGLAGSSGTDTQYF.

This chain uses TRBV5-4 with TRBJ1-6, with a tentative D call TRBD1 (6 bases). The CDR3 is made up of 17 amino acids. Germline CDR1 is SGHNT and CDR2 is YYREEE (reference sequence). V was shortened by 0 bases and J by 4 bases, with 14 bases between the two germline ends. DNA of the CDR3: TGTGCCAGCAGCTTGGACCTACAGGGTAGGTATAATTCACCCCTCCACTTT. Its translation is CASSLDLQGRYNSPLHF.

The chain carries TRBV7-2 and TRBJ2-7, with 8 positions matching TRBD1. Germline loops: CDR1 SGHTA, CDR2 FQGNSA. The CDR3 contains 16 residues. Trimming at V came to 4 bases and at J to 0 bases, leaving 8 bases not matched to a gene. CDR3 sequence reads: CASSSRQGLISYEQYF. The CDR3 region has the DNA TGTGCCAGCAGCTCCCGACAGGGGCTCATCTCCTACGAGCAGTACTTC. The variable domain in full, with the rest retrieved from reference TRBV7-2 and TRBJ2-7, is GAGVSQSPSNKVTEKGKDVELRCDPISGHTALYWYRQSLGQGLEFLIYFQGNSAPDKSGLPSDRFSAERTGGSVSTLTIQRTQQEDSAVYLCASSSRQGLISYEQYFGPGTRLTVT.

Regarding this clone: This CDR3 is also generated by other DNA sequences in the sample. The CDR3, as DNA: TGTGCCAGCTCACCGCCGAGCTCCTACGAGCAGTACTTC. This gives the protein CASSPPSSYEQYF. The gene calls are TRBV18 and TRBJ2-7; unclear D gene. The germline V and J ends were trimmed by 3 bases and 0 bases, with 6 bases remaining between them. The V gene's germline CDR1 is KGHSH and CDR2 LQKENI. The CDR3 length is 13 residues.

The chain carries TRBV19 and TRBJ1-5; D might be TRBD1 (5 bases). Germline V gives CDR1 LNHDA, CDR2 SQIVND (reference sequence). The CDR3 runs 16 residues. Trimming removed 10 bases from V and 0 bases from J, with 19 bases in between. DNA for the CDR3: TGTGCCACCCTACCCTGGGCAGGGAATAGCAATCAGCCCCAGCATTTT. Protein sequence: CATLPWAGNSNQPQHF.

CDR3: CAISRLGRATEAFF. In DNA form, the CDR3 reads TGTGCCATCAGTAGACTTGGCAGGGCCACTGAAGCTTTCTTT. The gene calls are TRBV10-3 and TRBJ1-1; D possibly corresponds to TRBD1 (5 bases). Germline CDR1 is ENHRY and CDR2 is SYGVKD. V was shortened by 5 bases and J by 4 bases, with 14 bases between the two germline ends. This CDR3 spans 14 amino acids.

This clone has only one observation. The chain employs TRBV5-1 and TRBJ2-3; TRBD1 matches at 11 bases. Losses at the gene ends were 4 bases for V and 4 bases for J; bases not matched to a gene: 5. CDR3 length: 15 residues. Germline CDR1 reads SGHRS; CDR2 reads YFSETQ. Here the CDR3 DNA reads TGCGCCAGCAGCCGGACAGGGGGCGGTTCAGATACGCAGTATTTT. Protein sequence: CASSRTGGGSDTQYF.

The V call is TRBV7-2, the J call TRBJ2-1; TRBD2 aligns across 9 bases. V dropped 5 bases and J dropped 4; count of bases not matched to a gene: 6. Looked up from germline, CDR1 is SGHTA and CDR2 is FQGNSA. The CDR3 contains 15 residues. The CDR3 sequence: CASSRDSGGYNEQFF. For the CDR3, the DNA is TGTGCCAGCAGCAGGGATAGCGGGGGTTACAATGAGCAGTTCTTC.

This chain links TRBV18 with TRBJ1-1, with D unresolved. Germline CDR1 KGHSH, CDR2 LQKENI. V lost 3 bases and J lost 1, with 12 bases in between. The CDR3 length is 15 residues. DNA for the CDR3: TGTGCCAGCTCACCCGCGGTGCACAAGAACACTGAAGCTTTCTTT. Its translation is CASSPAVHKNTEAFF.

This clone showed up just once. The J gene is TRBJ2-7, the V gene TRBV27; possible D gene TRBD2, 6 bases. Germline V gene sequence: CDR1 MNHEY, CDR2 SMNVEV (reference sequence). CDR3 size: 14 residues. The V and J ends lost 4 bases and 7 bases respectively, with 17 bases between them. CDR3 DNA: TGTGCCAGCAGTTACCGGGACTCCACTAAAGAGCAGTACTTC. This codes for CASSYRDSTKEQYF.

V gene TRBV4-1 combines with J gene TRBJ1-2; D gene uncertain. The V gene's germline CDR1 is MGHRA and CDR2 YSYEKL. V lost 1 base, J lost 1 base, and 13 bases lay in between. This CDR3 spans 16 amino acids. Here the CDR3 reads CASSQGYGRINYGYTF. DNA of the CDR3: TGCGCCAGCAGCCAAGGGTACGGCCGGATTAACTATGGCTACACCTTC.

This sequence joins TRBV7-9 and TRBJ1-1; 9 bases map to TRBD1. Germline V CDR1 and CDR2: SEHNR, FQNEAQ (reference sequence). J was trimmed by 1 base and V by 5 bases; bases with no gene match: 5. The CDR3 is 15 residues long. In DNA, the CDR3 is TGTGCCAGCAGCCCAGGGACAGGGAGGAACACTGAAGCTTTCTTT. This sequence encodes CASSPGTGRNTEAFF.

The chain combines TRBV11-3 with TRBJ2-1, with D perhaps TRBD1 or TRBD2 (5 bases each). The CDR3 is 14 residues long. From germline, CDR1 is SGHNT and CDR2 YENEEA. V was trimmed by 5 bases and J by 9 bases, leaving 17 bases between them. The CDR3 DNA follows: TGTGCCAGCAGCCCCGGGGCGCGCTCGGGTGAGCAGTTCTTC. It codes for CASSPGARSGEQFF. Drawing the rest from reference TRBV11-3 and TRBJ2-1, the complete variable domain is EAGVVQSPRYKIIEKKQPVAFWCNPISGHNTLYWYLQNLGQGPELLIRYENEEAVDDSQLPKDRFSAERLKGVDSTLKIQPAELGDSAVYLCASSPGARSGEQFFGPGTRLTVL.

This chain uses TRBV4-3 with TRBJ2-7, with 12 bases lining up with TRBD1. The ends lost 0 bases at V and 4 bases at J; junction bases unmatched: 4. The CDR3 length is 16 residues. Germline CDR1 is LGHNA and CDR2 is YSLEER. CDR3 protein: CASSQEGTGGSYEQYF. For the CDR3, the DNA is TGCGCCAGCAGCCAAGAAGGGACAGGGGGCTCGTACGAGCAGTACTTC.

This sequence joins TRBV30 and TRBJ1-6; 10 bases match TRBD1. The germline V gene encodes CDR1 GTSNPN and CDR2 SVGIG (reference sequence). V dropped 3 bases and J dropped 7; count of bases not matched to a gene: 6. The CDR3 loop spans 15 amino acids. The CDR3, as DNA: TGTGCCTGGAGGGCACCGGGACAGGGGAATTCACCCCTCCACTTT. This codes for CAWRAPGQGNSPLHF.

The count of this clone is one. This sample also contains other DNA sequences that code for the same CDR3. J is TRBJ2-3 and V is TRBV7-2, with D unresolved. Germline V gives CDR1 SGHTA, CDR2 FQGNSA. V dropped 2 bases and J dropped 3 bases, with 6 bases sitting between them. CDR3 length: 13 residues. CDR3 protein: CASSLRRTDTQYF. DNA for the CDR3: TGTGCCAGCAGCTTAAGAAGGACAGATACGCAGTATTTT.

The chain links TRBV29-1 to TRBJ2-2; 10 bases line up with TRBD2. CDR1 and CDR2 (germline): SQVTM, ANQGSEA. This CDR3 contains 16 residues. Unmatched junction bases numbered 13, after V lost 7 bases and J lost 5 bases. In DNA, the CDR3 is TGCAGCGGCCACCGGGGGGCTAGCGGGGGAACCGGGGAGCTGTTTTTT. This translates into CSGHRGASGGTGELFF.

The chain links TRBV4-1 to TRBJ2-2; D may be TRBD1 (5 bases). The CDR3 spans 15 residues. CDR1 MGHRA and CDR2 YSYEKL come from the germline V gene. The V end was cut by 4 bases, the J end by 0 bases, with 9 bases between. The CDR3 protein is CASSLDSSNTGELFF. As DNA, the CDR3 is TGCGCCAGCAGCCTAGACAGTTCGAACACCGGGGAGCTGTTTTTT.